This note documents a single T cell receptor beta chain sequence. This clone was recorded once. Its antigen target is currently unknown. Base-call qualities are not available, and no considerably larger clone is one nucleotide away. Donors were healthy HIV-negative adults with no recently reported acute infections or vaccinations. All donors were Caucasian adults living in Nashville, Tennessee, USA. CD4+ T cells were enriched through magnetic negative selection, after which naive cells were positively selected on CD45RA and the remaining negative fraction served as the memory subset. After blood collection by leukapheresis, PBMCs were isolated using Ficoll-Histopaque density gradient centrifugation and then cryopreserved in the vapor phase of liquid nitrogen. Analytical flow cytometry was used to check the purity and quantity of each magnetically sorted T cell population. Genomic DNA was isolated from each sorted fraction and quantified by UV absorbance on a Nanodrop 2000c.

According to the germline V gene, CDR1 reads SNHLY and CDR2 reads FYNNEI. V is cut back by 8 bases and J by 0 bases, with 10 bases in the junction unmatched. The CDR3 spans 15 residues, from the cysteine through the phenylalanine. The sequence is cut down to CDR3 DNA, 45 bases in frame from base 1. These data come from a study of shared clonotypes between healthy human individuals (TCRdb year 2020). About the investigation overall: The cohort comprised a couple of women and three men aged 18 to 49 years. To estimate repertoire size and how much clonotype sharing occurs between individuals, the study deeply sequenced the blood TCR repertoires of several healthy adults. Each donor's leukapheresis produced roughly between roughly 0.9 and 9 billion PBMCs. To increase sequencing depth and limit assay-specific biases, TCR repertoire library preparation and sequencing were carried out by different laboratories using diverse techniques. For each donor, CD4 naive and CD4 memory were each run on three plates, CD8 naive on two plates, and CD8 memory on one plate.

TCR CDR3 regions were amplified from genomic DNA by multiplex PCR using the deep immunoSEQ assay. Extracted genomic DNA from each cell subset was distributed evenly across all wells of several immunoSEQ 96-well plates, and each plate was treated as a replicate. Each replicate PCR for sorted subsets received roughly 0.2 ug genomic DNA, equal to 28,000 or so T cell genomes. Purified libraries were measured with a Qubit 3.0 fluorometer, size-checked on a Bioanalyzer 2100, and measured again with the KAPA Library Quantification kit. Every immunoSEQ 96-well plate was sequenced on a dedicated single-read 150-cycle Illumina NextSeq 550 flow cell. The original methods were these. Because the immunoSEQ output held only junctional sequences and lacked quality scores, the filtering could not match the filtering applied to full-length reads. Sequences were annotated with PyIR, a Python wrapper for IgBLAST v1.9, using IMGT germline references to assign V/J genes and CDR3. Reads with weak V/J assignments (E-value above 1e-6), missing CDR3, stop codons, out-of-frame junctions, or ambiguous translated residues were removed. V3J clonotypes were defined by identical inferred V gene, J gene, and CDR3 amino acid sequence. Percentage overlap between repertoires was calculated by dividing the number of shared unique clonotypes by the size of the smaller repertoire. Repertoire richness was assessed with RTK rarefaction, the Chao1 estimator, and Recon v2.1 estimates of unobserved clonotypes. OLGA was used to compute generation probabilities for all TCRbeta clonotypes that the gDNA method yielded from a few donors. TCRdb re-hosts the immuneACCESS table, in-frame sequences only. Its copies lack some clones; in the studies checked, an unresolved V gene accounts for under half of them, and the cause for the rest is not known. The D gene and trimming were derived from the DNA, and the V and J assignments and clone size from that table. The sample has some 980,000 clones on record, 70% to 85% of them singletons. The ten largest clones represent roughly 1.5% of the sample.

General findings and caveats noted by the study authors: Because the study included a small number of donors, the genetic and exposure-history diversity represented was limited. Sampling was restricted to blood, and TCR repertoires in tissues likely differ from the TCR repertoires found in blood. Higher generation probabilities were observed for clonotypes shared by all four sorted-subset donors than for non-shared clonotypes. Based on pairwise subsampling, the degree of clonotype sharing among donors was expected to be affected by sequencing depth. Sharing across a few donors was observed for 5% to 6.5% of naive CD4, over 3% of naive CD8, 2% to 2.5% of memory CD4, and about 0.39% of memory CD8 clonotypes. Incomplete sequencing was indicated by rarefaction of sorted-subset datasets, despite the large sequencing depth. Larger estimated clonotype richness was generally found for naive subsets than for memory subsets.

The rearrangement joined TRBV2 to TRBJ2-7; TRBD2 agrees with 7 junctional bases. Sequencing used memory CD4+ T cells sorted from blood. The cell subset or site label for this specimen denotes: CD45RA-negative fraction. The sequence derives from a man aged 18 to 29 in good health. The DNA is TGTGCCAGCCGATCCCGGACGGGAGGCTCCTACGAGCAGTACTTC. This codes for CASRSRTGGSYEQYF.